This T cell receptor (beta chain) was captured by sequencing in a study of breast tumors, draining lymph nodes, adjacent tissues. This CDR3 has 13 amino acids. Germline CDR1 reads SGHTA; CDR2 reads FQGTGA. V lost 5 bases and J 9 bases, leaving 11 bases between the germline ends. Axillary draining lymph nodes of breast cancer patients supplied the node samples. This clonotype showed up just once. Antigen specificity is unknown. TCRdb reprocessed the multiplex PCR reads via MiXCR and lists one record per CDR3 protein. The repertoire holds 120,000 to 150,000 distinct CDR3 sequences, with 30% to 35% as singletons. Broader study findings: Tumors had less TCR diversity than lymph nodes, more than nontumor tissue.

This chain connects TRBV7-3 to TRBJ1-6; D perhaps matches TRBD1 (6 bases). This receptor was taken from a female donor with breast cancer. Some clones in this sample may be carry-over from other donors' samples. The sample taken for sequencing was axillary lymph node tissue. The CDR3 sequence: CASSPGVSSPLHF. The CDR3 DNA follows: TGTGCCAGCAGCCCAGGGGTCAGTTCACCCCTCCACTTT.